The rows below give T cell receptor beta chains drawn from one sample of a study of human CD8 memory T cell subsets. TCRdb reprocessed the 5' RACE reads, with one entry per CDR3 protein and no DNA. This sample contains 5,500 to 7,000 distinct CDR3 sequences. Source material: CD8+ effector memory T cells (TEM) sorted from PBMCs. These receptor sequences come from a human donor in good health. CDR3s include the opening cysteine and the closing phenylalanine or tryptophan. Fields, in order: clone size, V gene, J gene, CDR3 protein. Where a row states a size, it is once, few, many or the class of an expanded clone; other rows omit it.

-	TRBV3-1	TRBJ2-6	CASSNGHGGANVLTF
medium-sized	TRBV28	TRBJ2-7	CASSVSYEQYF
medium-sized	TRBV23-1	TRBJ2-1	CATGPAGAVDSYNEQFF
-	TRBV20-1	TRBJ2-7	CSARDSGTANYEQYF
medium-sized	TRBV14	TRBJ2-5	CASSQDLLAGETQYF
-	TRBV2	TRBJ1-4	CASSESPGEKLFF
-	TRBV6-1	TRBJ2-2	CASSDGTDAGELFF
-	TRBV12-3/TRBV12-4	TRBJ1-3	CASWSRAPFPGFYSGNTIYF
-	TRBV7-9	TRBJ1-2	CASSPTGGVSGYTF
-	TRBV4-3	TRBJ2-2	CASSQWTGASTGELFF
medium-sized	TRBV3-1	TRBJ2-3	CASSQGLGYTDTQYF
medium-sized	TRBV6-4	TRBJ2-1	CASSPRGAIDEQFF
large	TRBV6-1	TRBJ1-1	CASSEAPPGTGSWAEAFF
-	TRBV6-2/TRBV6-3	TRBJ2-1	CATSRGVYNEQFF
-	TRBV7-8	TRBJ1-5	CASSPGTGGAGNQPQHF
-	TRBV19	TRBJ2-1	CASSIGGDNEQFF
-	TRBV20-1	TRBJ2-7	CSARDMGLGYEQYF
-	TRBV27	TRBJ2-2	CASSFEPLGTGELFF
-	TRBV6-1	TRBJ2-7	CASSEQGDAYEQYF
-	TRBV4-3	TRBJ2-1	CASSQDRVGVIEQFF